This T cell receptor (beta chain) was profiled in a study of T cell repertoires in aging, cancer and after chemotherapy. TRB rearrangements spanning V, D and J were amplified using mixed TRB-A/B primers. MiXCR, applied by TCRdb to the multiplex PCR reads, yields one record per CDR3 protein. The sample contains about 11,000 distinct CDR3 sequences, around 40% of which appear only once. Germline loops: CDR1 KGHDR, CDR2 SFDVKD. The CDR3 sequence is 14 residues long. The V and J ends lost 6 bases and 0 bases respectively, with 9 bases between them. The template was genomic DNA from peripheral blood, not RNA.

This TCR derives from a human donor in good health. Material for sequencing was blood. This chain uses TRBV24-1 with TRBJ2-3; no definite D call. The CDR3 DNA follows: TGTGCCACCAGTCGCGGAATTAGCACAGATACGCAGTATTTT. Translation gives CATSRGISTDTQYF.